The 31 T cell receptor beta chains reported below all come from one sample, sequenced in a study of human T cells and chemical hapten exposure. The time point was: patch test 1, 2 weeks after DPC sensitization. Treatment reported: therapeutic diphenylcyclopropenone sensitization with weekly scalp DPC. TCRdb itself ran the RACE reads through MiXCR, one entry per CDR3 protein. This sample has 370,000 or so distinct CDR3 sequences, with more than 4.5% found just once. The material was whole blood, obtained in connection with sensitization to the hapten diphenylcyclopropenone (DPC). Receptors originate from a woman in her forties or fifties with alopecia areata. Some clones in this sample may be carry-over from other donors' samples.

In this sample, this clonotype turned up a few times. The chain links TRBV29-1 to TRBJ2-3; 12 nucleotides match TRBD2. The germline gives CDR1 SQVTM, CDR2 ANQGSEA. Germline trimming cut 3 bases from V and 3 bases from J; bases unmatched to any gene: 4. CDR3 length equals 15 residues. As DNA, the CDR3 is TGCAGCGTTGACCTAGCGGGAGGGAGGACAGATACGCAGTATTTT. Translated, it gives CSVDLAGGRTDTQYF.

This clonotype was seen repeatedly, ten times or more. The rearrangement uses TRBV15 and TRBJ1-5; D remains ambiguous. Between the trimmed V and J ends, which lost 1 base and 2 bases, there was a span of 3 bases. The CDR3 totals 13 residues. Germline V gene sequence: CDR1 LNHNV, CDR2 YYDKDF (reference sequence). CDR3 in amino acids: CATSRVGNQPQHF. CDR3 nucleotide sequence: TGTGCCACCAGCAGAGTCGGCAATCAGCCCCAGCATTTT.

This chain joins TRBV28 and TRBJ2-7, with 9 bases fitting TRBD1. The CDR3 runs 15 residues. V lost 5 bases to trimming and J lost 6 bases; unmatched junction nucleotides: 11. The V gene's germline CDR1 is MDHEN and CDR2 SYDVKM. The CDR3 sequence is CASSPPGTGPGEQYF. CDR3 nucleotide sequence: TGTGCCAGCAGTCCCCCCGGGACAGGGCCTGGCGAGCAGTACTTC. Variable domain in full (rest from reference TRBV28 and TRBJ2-7): DVKVTQSSRYLVKRTGEKVFLECVQDMDHENMFWYRQDPGLGLRLIYFSYDVKMKEKGDIPEGYSVSREKKERFSLILESASTNQTSMYLCASSPPGTGPGEQYFGPGTRLTVT.

There are many counts of this clonotype. This rearrangement joins TRBV7-2 to TRBJ1-6, with TRBD1 as a possible D gene (6 bases). Germline assignment: CDR1 SGHTA and CDR2 FQGNSA. Between the trimmed V and J ends, which lost 4 bases and 7 bases, there was a span of 14 bases. The CDR3 contains 15 residues. The CDR3 sequence: CASSSWTADNSPLHF. The CDR3 DNA reads as TGTGCCAGCAGCTCTTGGACAGCAGACAATTCACCCCTCCACTTT.

This clonotype was recorded a few times. The chain links TRBV20-1 to TRBJ1-1; D ambiguous. This CDR3 contains 11 residues. Between the trimmed V and J ends, which lost 5 bases and 4 bases, there was a span of 8 bases. Looked up from germline, CDR1 is DFQATT and CDR2 is SNEGSKA (reference sequence). The CDR3 DNA sequence: TGCAGTGCTTCCCCCTTCACTGAAGCTTTCTTT. It is translated as CSASPFTEAFF.

V is TRBV6-5 and J is TRBJ1-6; no reliable D call. The germline V gene has CDR1 MNHEY and CDR2 SVGAGI. V was shortened by 6 bases and J by 13 bases, with 25 bases between the two germline ends. This CDR3 comprises 16 residues. The CDR3 DNA reads TGTGCCAGCAGCCCCGGCATGACGGGCGGTGGGTCGCCCCTCCACTTT. Amino acids: CASSPGMTGGGSPLHF.

This clonotype was seen at least ten times. The J gene is TRBJ1-1, the V gene TRBV6-1, with unresolved D. Trimming removed 4 bases at V and 1 base at J, with 7 bases between. There are 13 residues in the CDR3. Germline loops: CDR1 MNHNS, CDR2 SASEGT. CDR3 residues: CASSGQRNTEAFF. The DNA for the CDR3 is TGTGCCAGCAGTGGCCAGAGGAACACTGAAGCTTTCTTT.

This clonotype has a count of ten or more. Written as DNA, the CDR3 is TGCAGCGTTTCAAACGTCGGCACTGAAGCTTTCTTT. Translation gives CSVSNVGTEAFF. The chain recombines TRBV29-1 with TRBJ1-1; no reliable D call. This CDR3 is built from 12 residues. Per the germline V gene, CDR1 is SQVTM and CDR2 is ANQGSEA. The ends were cut back, 5 bases at V and 4 bases at J, with 11 bases in the middle.

The sample holds a few counts of this clonotype. The genes are TRBV19 and TRBJ2-7, with unresolved D. V was clipped by 0 bases and J by 3 bases, with 6 bases between them. The germline CDR1 and CDR2 sequences are LNHDA and SQIVND (reference sequence). The CDR3 totals 13 residues. CDR3 in amino acids: CASSIDQYYEQYF. CDR3 nucleotide sequence: TGTGCCAGTAGTATAGATCAGTACTACGAGCAGTACTTC. Complete variable domain (other parts from reference TRBV19 and TRBJ2-7): DGGITQSPKYLFRKEGQNVTLSCEQNLNHDAMYWYRQDPGQGLRLIYYSQIVNDFQKGDIAEGYSVSREKKESFPLTVTSAQKNPTAFYLCASSIDQYYEQYFGPGTRLTVT.

This clonotype was seen more than once but under ten times. CDR3 amino acids: CASRTTGHGREAFF. The CDR3 DNA reads TGTGCCAGCAGAACGACAGGACACGGCAGAGAAGCTTTCTTT. V and J are TRBV6-6 and TRBJ1-1; the D gene is possibly TRBD1 (6 bases). The CDR3 contains 14 residues. V was cut by 6 bases and J by 8 bases, with 19 bases left in between. Germline CDR1 and CDR2: MNHNY and SVGAGI (reference sequence).

This clonotype has a handful of counts. The V call is TRBV7-2, the J call TRBJ2-3; 8 positions match TRBD2. J lost 4 bases, V lost 4 bases, and 7 bases had no gene match. The CDR3 totals 15 residues. Germline V CDR1 and CDR2: SGHTA, FQGNSA. The CDR3 sequence is CASSSRAGVSDTQYF. CDR3 nucleotide sequence: TGTGCCAGCAGCTCCAGAGCGGGGGTGTCAGATACGCAGTATTTT.

In its sample, this clonotype was seen many times. The genes are TRBV12-3 or TRBV12-4 and TRBJ2-7; 9 nucleotides match TRBD2. The V and J ends lost 6 bases and 6 bases, in that order; junction bases with no gene match: 6. The CDR3 length is 13 residues. Here the CDR3 reads CASSKGLAPEQYF. The CDR3 DNA is TGTGCCAGCAGCAAAGGACTAGCGCCCGAGCAGTACTTC.

The rearrangement uses TRBV9 and TRBJ2-7; D call uncertain. CDR3 size: 15 residues. Germline loops: CDR1 SGDLS, CDR2 YYNGEE. Trimming shortened V by 0 bases and J by 0 bases, and 10 bases separated the two germline ends. This CDR3 is CASSVALGSSYEQYF. The CDR3 DNA reads TGTGCCAGCAGCGTAGCTCTCGGAAGCTCCTACGAGCAGTACTTC.

This clonotype was found many times. The chain joins TRBV27 to TRBJ1-2; D unclear. This CDR3 comprises 13 residues. Per germline, CDR1 MNHEY and CDR2 SMNVEV (reference sequence). V lost 6 bases to trimming and J lost 2 bases, with 10 bases between them. CDR3 coding DNA: TGTGCCAGCAGGACACTGGACAACTATGGCTACACCTTC. Its translation is CASRTLDNYGYTF.

This clonotype was seen ten or more times. One end of the junction is discordant with germline, which a read error may explain. The chain is built from TRBV5-1 and TRBJ2-7, with 8 nucleotides matching TRBD2. This CDR3 is built from 14 residues. Germline CDR1 is SGHRS and CDR2 is YFSETQ. Here the CDR3 reads CASSLAGSSYEQYF. The DNA of the CDR3 is TGTGCCAGCAGCTTAGCGGGGAGCTCCTACGAGCAGTACTTC.

CDR3 amino acids: CASSLHRGGTEAFF. CDR3 bases: TGTGCCAGCAGCTTACACAGAGGAGGTACTGAAGCTTTCTTT. The chain joins TRBV11-1 to TRBJ1-1, with D uncertain. The CDR3 is made up of 14 amino acids. Germline V gives CDR1 SGHAT, CDR2 FQDESV (reference sequence). V lost 2 bases and J 5 bases, leaving 12 bases between the germline ends.

The table lists this clonotype with many counts. The chain employs TRBV15 and TRBJ2-7; D is unresolved. Trimming cost V 0 bases and J 5 bases, with 14 bases left between them. The V gene's germline CDR1 is LNHNV and CDR2 YYDKDF (reference sequence). The length of the CDR3 is 15 residues. In DNA, the CDR3 is TGTGCCACCAGCAGAGATCCCACAGTGACCCACGAGCAGTACTTC. Residues: CATSRDPTVTHEQYF.

Many counts were recorded for this clonotype. V gene TRBV29-1 combines with J gene TRBJ2-6, with TRBD2 matching over 10 bases. Germline V gives CDR1 SQVTM, CDR2 ANQGSEA. This CDR3 region has 18 residues. With V trimmed by 1 base and J by 0 bases, 6 bases remained unmatched. CDR3 region: CSVEAEREGNSGANVLTF. The DNA for the CDR3 is TGCAGCGTTGAAGCTGAGCGGGAGGGAAACTCTGGGGCCAACGTCCTGACTTTC.

This clonotype was found a few times. This rearrangement joins TRBV15 to TRBJ2-1; tentative D call: TRBD1 (5 bases). Trimming pared 1 base from V and 7 bases from J, leaving 5 bases between. The CDR3 sequence is 12 residues long. Germline V gene sequence: CDR1 LNHNV, CDR2 YYDKDF (reference sequence). Written as DNA, the CDR3 is TGTGCCACCAGCAGAGCAGGGAATGAGCAGTTCTTC. This sequence encodes CATSRAGNEQFF. Combining the CDR3 with reference TRBV15 and TRBJ2-1 gives the whole variable domain DAMVIQNPRYQVTQFGKPVTLSCSQTLNHNVMYWYQQKSSQAPKLLFHYYDKDFNNEADTPDNFQSRRPNTSFCFLDIRSPGLGDTAMYLCATSRAGNEQFFGPGTRLTVL.

This clonotype has ten or more counts. The CDR3 reads CASSLPGTGDREQYF. The CDR3 DNA reads as TGTGCCAGCAGCCTTCCCGGGACAGGGGATAGGGAGCAGTACTTC. The chain uses TRBV9 and TRBJ2-7; TRBD1 aligns across 10 bases. V shed 4 bases and J 7 bases; nucleotides not matched to a gene: 11. The CDR3 covers 15 residues. Germline lookup yields CDR1 SGDLS and CDR2 YYNGEE.

The V and J genes are TRBV4-1 and TRBJ2-3, with 8 nucleotides matching TRBD1. Germline-derived CDR1 and CDR2 are MGHRA and YSYEKL. Unmatched junction bases numbered 1, after V lost 0 bases and J lost 5 bases. The CDR3 has 14 residues. CDR3 sequence reads: CASSQDGTGDTQYF. CDR3 sequence (DNA): TGCGCCAGCAGCCAAGACGGGACAGGAGATACGCAGTATTTT.

At least ten counts were recorded for this clonotype. This chain links TRBV12-3 or TRBV12-4 with TRBJ1-4; TRBD1 agrees at 8 bases. The CDR3 length is 15 residues. V lost 5 bases, J lost 7 bases, and 9 bases stayed unmatched. The CDR3 DNA reads as TGTGCCAGCAGTATCCAGGGGGCGTCGGTTGAAAAACTGTTTTTT. This encodes CASSIQGASVEKLFF.

This clonotype came up a few times. The chain recombines TRBV7-9 with TRBJ1-6; D gene ambiguous. The germline V and J ends were trimmed by 3 bases and 6 bases, with 9 bases remaining between them. The germline CDR1 and CDR2 sequences are SEHNR and FQNEAQ (reference sequence). The CDR3 runs to 14 residues. CDR3 DNA: TGTGCCAGCAGCTTCCCGGGATCTAATTCACCCCTCCACTTT. Translated, it gives CASSFPGSNSPLHF. Drawing the rest from reference TRBV7-9 and TRBJ1-6, the complete variable domain is DTGVSQNPRHKITKRGQNVTFRCDPISEHNRLYWYRQTLGQGPEFLTYFQNEAQLEKSRLLSDRFSAERPKGSFSTLEIQRTEQGDSAMYLCASSFPGSNSPLHFGNGTRLTVT.

In its sample, this clonotype was seen many times. The chain has TRBV12-5 and TRBJ1-2; D is unresolved. V lost 0 bases, J lost 6 bases, and 20 bases lay in between. CDR3 length: 17 residues. Germline values: CDR1 LGHNT, CDR2 FRNRAP. CDR3 DNA sequence: TGTGCTAGTGGTTTGGTACAAAGGGCCTCCAAGGCGGATGGCTACACCTTC. Translating gives CASGLVQRASKADGYTF.

The chain recombines TRBV29-1 with TRBJ2-7; D gene unclear. This CDR3 contains 12 residues. Trimming removed 0 bases at V and 7 bases at J, with 10 bases between. The germline gives CDR1 SQVTM, CDR2 ANQGSEA. CDR3 sequence (DNA): TGCAGCGTTGAAGATATGGCTAGGGAGCAGTACTTC. Its translation is CSVEDMAREQYF.

This clonotype turned up a few times. V is TRBV2 and J is TRBJ1-2; D not certain. Trimming took off 6 bases at V and 4 bases at J, with 6 bases between the two ends. The CDR3 covers 11 residues. Germline V gene sequence: CDR1 SNHLY, CDR2 FYNNEI. DNA of the CDR3: TGTGCCAGCAGAACTACCTATGGCTACACCTTC. It yields the protein CASRTTYGYTF. The full variable domain, with the rest looked up from reference TRBV2 and TRBJ1-2, is EPEVTQTPSHQVTQMGQEVILRCVPISNHLYFYWYRQILGQKVEFLVSFYNNEISEKSEIFDDQFSVERPDGSNFTLKIRSTKLEDSAMYFCASRTTYGYTFGSGTRLTVV.

Worth noting for this clonotype: Here the CDR3 omits its conserved ending phenylalanine or tryptophan, so a read error is the likely source. The chain carries TRBV19 and TRBJ2-1, with 7 positions matching TRBD2. J gave up 3 bases and V 3 bases, and 5 bases lay outside the gene matches. The germline gives CDR1 LNHDA, CDR2 SQIVND (reference sequence). The CDR3 consists of 15 residues. In nucleotides, the CDR3 is TGTGCCAGTAGTATCCCGCGGGGGATCTACAATGAGCAGTTCTAC. Translated, it gives CASSIPRGIYNEQFY.

There are many counts of this clonotype. The V call is TRBV20-1, the J call TRBJ2-3, with D hard to call. The length of the CDR3 is 13 residues. Trimming took 0 bases from V and 1 from J, leaving 5 bases between them. CDR1 is DFQATT and CDR2 is SNEGSKA in the germline V gene (reference sequence). The CDR3 here is CSARELGTDTQYF. The CDR3 DNA follows: TGCAGTGCTAGAGAATTAGGCACAGATACGCAGTATTTT.

This clonotype came up many times. The genes are TRBV2 and TRBJ1-1, with D uncertain. CDR1 is SNHLY and CDR2 is FYNNEI in the germline V gene. This CDR3 contains 12 residues. V was cut by 8 bases and J by 6 bases, with 13 bases left in between. The CDR3 nucleotides read TGTGCCAGCTTTACGGCTAATCCTGAAGCTTTCTTT. As protein: CASFTANPEAFF.

CDR3 residues: CRENPATNEKLFF. CDR3 nucleotides: TGCAGAGAGAACCCGGCAACTAATGAAAAACTGTTTTTT. The J gene is TRBJ1-4, the V gene TRBV20-1; D is ambiguous. CDR1 and CDR2 from the germline V gene are DFQATT and SNEGSKA (reference sequence). The CDR3 loop spans 13 amino acids.

In its sample, this clonotype was seen a few times. The chain employs TRBV5-1 and TRBJ1-2, with D possibly being TRBD1 (5 bases). The CDR3 is 15 amino acids. Germline V CDR1 and CDR2: SGHRS, YFSETQ. V lost 0 bases and J 4 bases, leaving 13 bases between the germline ends. Here the CDR3 reads CASSLASGTSYGYTF. For the CDR3, the DNA is TGCGCCAGCAGCTTGGCTTCTGGGACGTCCTATGGCTACACCTTC.